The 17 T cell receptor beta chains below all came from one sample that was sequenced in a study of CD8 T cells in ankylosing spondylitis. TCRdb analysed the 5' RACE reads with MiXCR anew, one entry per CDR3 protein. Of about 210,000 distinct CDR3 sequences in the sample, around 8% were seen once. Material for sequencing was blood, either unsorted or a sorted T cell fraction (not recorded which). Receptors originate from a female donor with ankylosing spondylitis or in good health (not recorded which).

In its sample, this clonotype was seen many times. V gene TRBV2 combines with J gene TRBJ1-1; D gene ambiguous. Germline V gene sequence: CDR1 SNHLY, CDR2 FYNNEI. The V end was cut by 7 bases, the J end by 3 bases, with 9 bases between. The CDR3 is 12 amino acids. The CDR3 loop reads CASTPRHTEAFF. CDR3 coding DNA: TGTGCCAGCACCCCACGGCACACTGAAGCTTTCTTT.

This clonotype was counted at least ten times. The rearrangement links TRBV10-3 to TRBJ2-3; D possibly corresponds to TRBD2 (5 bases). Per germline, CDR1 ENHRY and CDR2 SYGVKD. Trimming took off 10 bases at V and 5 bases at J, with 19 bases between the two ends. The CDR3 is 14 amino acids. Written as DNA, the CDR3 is TGTGCCACTAACCGGGAATCCGATATAGATACGCAGTATTTT. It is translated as CATNRESDIDTQYF.

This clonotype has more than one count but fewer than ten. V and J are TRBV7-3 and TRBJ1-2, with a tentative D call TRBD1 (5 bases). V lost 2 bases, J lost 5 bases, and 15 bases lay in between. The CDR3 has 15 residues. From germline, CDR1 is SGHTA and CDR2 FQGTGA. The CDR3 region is CASSLASRQGYGYTF. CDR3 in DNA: TGTGCCAGCAGCTTAGCCTCACGGCAGGGTTATGGCTACACCTTC. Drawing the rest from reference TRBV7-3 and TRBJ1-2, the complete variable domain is GAGVSQTPSNKVTEKGKYVELRCDPISGHTALYWYRQSLGQGPEFLIYFQGTGAADDSGLPNDRFFAVRPEGSVSTLKIQRTERGDSAVYLCASSLASRQGYGYTFGSGTRLTVV.

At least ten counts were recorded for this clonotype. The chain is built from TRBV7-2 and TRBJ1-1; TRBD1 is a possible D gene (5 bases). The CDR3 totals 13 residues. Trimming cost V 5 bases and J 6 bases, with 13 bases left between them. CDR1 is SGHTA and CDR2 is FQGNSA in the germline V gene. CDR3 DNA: TGTGCCAGCAGCATCCTAACGGGGGCTGAAGCTTTCTTT. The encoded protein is CASSILTGAEAFF.

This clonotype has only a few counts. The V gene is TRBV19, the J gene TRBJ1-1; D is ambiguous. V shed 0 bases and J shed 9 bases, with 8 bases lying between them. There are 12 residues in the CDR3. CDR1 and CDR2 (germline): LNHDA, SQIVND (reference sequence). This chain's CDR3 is CASSIDRVKAFF. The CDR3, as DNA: TGTGCCAGTAGTATAGATCGGGTTAAAGCTTTCTTT.

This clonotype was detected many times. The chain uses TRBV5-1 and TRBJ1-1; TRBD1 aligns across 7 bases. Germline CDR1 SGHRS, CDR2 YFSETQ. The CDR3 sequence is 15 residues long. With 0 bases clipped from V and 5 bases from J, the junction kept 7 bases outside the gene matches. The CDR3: CASSLGQTGLTEAFF. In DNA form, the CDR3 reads TGCGCCAGCAGCTTGGGTCAGACAGGGTTGACTGAAGCTTTCTTT.

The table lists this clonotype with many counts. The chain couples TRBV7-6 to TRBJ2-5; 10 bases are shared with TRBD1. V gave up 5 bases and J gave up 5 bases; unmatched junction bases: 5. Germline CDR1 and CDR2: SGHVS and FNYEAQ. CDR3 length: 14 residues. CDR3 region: CASSRDRGMETQYF. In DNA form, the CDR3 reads TGTGCCAGCAGCAGGGACAGGGGAATGGAGACCCAGTACTTC.

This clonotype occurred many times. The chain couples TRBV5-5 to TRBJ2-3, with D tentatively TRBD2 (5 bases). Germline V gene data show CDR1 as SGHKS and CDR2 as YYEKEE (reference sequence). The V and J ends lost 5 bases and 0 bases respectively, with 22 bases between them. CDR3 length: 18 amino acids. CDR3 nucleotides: TGTGCCAGCAGGCGGTCCTCTTTGGTTAGAGGGAGCACAGATACGCAGTATTTT. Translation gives CASRRSSLVRGSTDTQYF.

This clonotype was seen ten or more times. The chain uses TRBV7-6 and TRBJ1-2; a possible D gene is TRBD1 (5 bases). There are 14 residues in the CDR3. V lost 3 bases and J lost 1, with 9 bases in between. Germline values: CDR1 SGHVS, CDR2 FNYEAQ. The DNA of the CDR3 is TGTGCCAGCAGCTTGGGGCCGGGTAACTATGGCTACACCTTC. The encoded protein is CASSLGPGNYGYTF.

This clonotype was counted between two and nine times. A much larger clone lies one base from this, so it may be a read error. The CDR3 reads CGVEDRPGTGTGEQYF. The CDR3, as DNA: TGCGGCGTTGAAGATCGGCCCGGGACAGGTACTGGCGAGCAGTACTTC. The chain uses TRBV29-1 and TRBJ2-7, with 8 bases matching TRBD1. The CDR3 runs 16 residues. Germline CDR1 SQVTM, CDR2 ANQGSEA.

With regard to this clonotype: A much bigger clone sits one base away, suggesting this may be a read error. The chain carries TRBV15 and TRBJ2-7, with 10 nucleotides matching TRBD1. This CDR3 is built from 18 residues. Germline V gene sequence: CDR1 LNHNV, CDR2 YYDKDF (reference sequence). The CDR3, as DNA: TGTGCCACCAGCAGAGGCGTGTGGGACAGGGGAGTCTCCTACGGGCAGTACTTC. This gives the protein CATSRGVWDRGVSYGQYF.

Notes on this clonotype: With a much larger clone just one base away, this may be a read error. CDR3 amino acids: CANSPNRYQETQYF. The CDR3, as DNA: TGTGCCAACAGCCCCAATAGGTACCAAGAGACCCAGTACTTC. The chain combines TRBV13 with TRBJ2-5, with no clear D. The CDR3 totals 14 residues. Germline V gene sequence: CDR1 PRHDT, CDR2 FYEKMQ (reference sequence).

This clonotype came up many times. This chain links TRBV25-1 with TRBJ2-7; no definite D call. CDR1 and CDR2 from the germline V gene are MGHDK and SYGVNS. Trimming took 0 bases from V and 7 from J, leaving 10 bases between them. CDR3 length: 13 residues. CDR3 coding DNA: TGTGCCAGCAGTGAATATTTCACGGAGGAGCAGTACTTC. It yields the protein CASSEYFTEEQYF.

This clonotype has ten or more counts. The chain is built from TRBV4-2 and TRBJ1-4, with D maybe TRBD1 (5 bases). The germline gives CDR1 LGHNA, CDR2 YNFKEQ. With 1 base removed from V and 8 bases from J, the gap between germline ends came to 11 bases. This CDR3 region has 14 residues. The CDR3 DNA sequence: TGTGCCAGCAGCCAAGGCCAGGGTGGGGAAAAACTGTTTTTT. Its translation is CASSQGQGGEKLFF.

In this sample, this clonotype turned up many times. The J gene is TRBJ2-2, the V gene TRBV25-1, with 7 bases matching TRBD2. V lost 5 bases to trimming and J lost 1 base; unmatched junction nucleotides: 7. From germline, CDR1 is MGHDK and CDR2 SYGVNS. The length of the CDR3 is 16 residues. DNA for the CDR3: TGTGCCAGCAGTAGCGGTCAGCGGGAGAACACCGGGGAGCTGTTTTTT. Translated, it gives CASSSGQRENTGELFF.

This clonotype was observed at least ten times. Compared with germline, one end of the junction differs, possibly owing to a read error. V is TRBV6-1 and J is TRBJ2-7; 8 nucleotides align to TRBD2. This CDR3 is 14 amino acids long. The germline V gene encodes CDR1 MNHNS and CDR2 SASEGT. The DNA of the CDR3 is TGTGCCAGCAGTCAAGCGGGGGCCTACTACGAGCAGTACTTC. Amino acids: CASSQAGAYYEQYF.

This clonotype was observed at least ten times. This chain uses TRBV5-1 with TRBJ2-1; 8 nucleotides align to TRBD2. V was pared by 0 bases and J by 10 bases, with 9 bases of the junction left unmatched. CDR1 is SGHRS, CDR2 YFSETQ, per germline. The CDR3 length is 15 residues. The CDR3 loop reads CASSLELAARGEQFF. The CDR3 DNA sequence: TGCGCCAGCAGCTTGGAACTAGCGGCCCGGGGGGAGCAGTTCTTC.